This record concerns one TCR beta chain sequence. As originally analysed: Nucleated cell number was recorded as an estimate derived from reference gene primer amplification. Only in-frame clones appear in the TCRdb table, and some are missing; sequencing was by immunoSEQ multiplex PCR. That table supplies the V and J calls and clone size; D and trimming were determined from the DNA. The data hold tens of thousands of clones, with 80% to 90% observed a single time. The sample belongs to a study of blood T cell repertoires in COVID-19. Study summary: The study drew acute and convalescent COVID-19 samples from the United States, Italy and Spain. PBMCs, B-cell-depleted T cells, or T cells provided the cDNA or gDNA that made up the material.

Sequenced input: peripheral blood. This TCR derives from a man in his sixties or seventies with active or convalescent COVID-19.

The CDR3: CASSGRGTGELFF. As DNA, the CDR3 is TGCGCCAGCAGCGGGAGGGGGACCGGGGAGCTGTTTTTT. The J gene is TRBJ2-2, the V gene TRBV5-1; tentative D call: TRBD2 (7 bases). CDR3 size: 13 residues. The germline CDR1 and CDR2 sequences are SGHRS and YFSETQ. Trimming removed 4 bases at V and 5 bases at J, with 9 bases between.